Below, 18 T cell receptor beta chains from the same sample are listed, as sequenced in a study of blood T cell repertoires in COVID-19. Sequencing was performed with immunoSEQ multiplex PCR; in TCRdb, only in-frame clones are kept and a portion is missing. Of roughly 40,000 clones listed, more than 65% were seen once; the top ten hold over 11%. The specimen sequenced was peripheral blood. The receptors originated from a human donor in a cohort sampled during active COVID-19.

This sequence joins TRBV4-1 and TRBJ2-1; possibly TRBD2 for D (7 bases). Per germline, CDR1 MGHRA and CDR2 YSYEKL. V lost 5 bases, J lost 7 bases, and 18 bases lay in between. The CDR3 consists of 15 residues. The chain's CDR3 is CASSKTAQGGNEQFF. CDR3 sequence (DNA): TGCGCCAGCAGCAAAACCGCACAGGGAGGGAATGAGCAGTTCTTC.

The chain joins TRBV7-3 to TRBJ2-1; 9 bases fit TRBD2. This CDR3 is 16 amino acids long. V gave up 4 bases and J gave up 4 bases; unmatched junction bases: 8. The germline gives CDR1 SGHTA, CDR2 FQGTGA. CDR3 bases: TGTGCCAGCAGCTCCACCGGGACTAGCACTTACAATGAGCAGTTCTTC. Translating gives CASSSTGTSTYNEQFF.

The J gene is TRBJ2-3, the V gene TRBV10-3; perhaps TRBD2 as D (6 bases). Per germline, CDR1 ENHRY and CDR2 SYGVKD. V gave up 7 bases and J gave up 4 bases, with 9 bases separating them. CDR3 length equals 12 residues. This CDR3 is CAINGGADTQYF. In DNA form, the CDR3 reads TGTGCCATCAACGGCGGGGCAGATACGCAGTATTTT.

Turning to this clone: A much more abundant neighbour one base away suggests this may be a read error. At the DNA level, this CDR3 is encoded by other sequences in the same sample as well. The chain employs TRBV28 and TRBJ1-5, with TRBD1 matching 7 bases. The CDR3 has 14 amino acids. From germline, CDR1 is MDHEN and CDR2 SYDVKM. Trimming removed 6 bases from V and 2 bases from J; junction bases left unmatched: 4. CDR3 loop: CASSPGQGNQPQHF. CDR3 bases: TGTGCCAGCAGCCCCGGACAGGGCAATCAGCCCCAGCATTTT.

V is TRBV5-1 and J is TRBJ1-1, with D tentatively TRBD1 (6 bases). CDR1 and CDR2 (germline): SGHRS, YFSETQ. The CDR3 contains 14 residues. V lost 0 bases and J lost 4, with 10 bases in between. The CDR3: CASSLEQGTTEAFF. The CDR3 coding sequence is TGCGCCAGCAGCTTGGAACAGGGTACCACTGAAGCTTTCTTT. The complete variable domain, with remaining parts taken from reference TRBV5-1 and TRBJ1-1, reads KAGVTQTPRYLIKTRGQQVTLSCSPISGHRSVSWYQQTPGQGLQFLFEYFSETQRNKGNFPGRFSGRQFSNSRSEMNVSTLELGDSALYLCASSLEQGTTEAFFGQGTRLTVV.

In this sample, this clone turned up once. This chain links TRBV6-5 with TRBJ2-2; tentatively, D is TRBD2 (5 bases). Germline lookup yields CDR1 MNHEY and CDR2 SVGAGI. The CDR3 loop spans 15 amino acids. V dropped 8 bases and J dropped 2 bases, with 15 bases sitting between them. CDR3 sequence reads: CASLGSGSNTGELFF. The CDR3 DNA follows: TGTGCCAGCCTGGGGAGCGGTTCTAACACCGGGGAGCTGTTTTTT.

This chain joins TRBV10-3 and TRBJ1-2, with 8 bases matching TRBD1. Germline V CDR1 and CDR2: ENHRY, SYGVKD. The CDR3 has 14 amino acids. V dropped 0 bases and J dropped 5; count of bases not matched to a gene: 2. The CDR3 DNA follows: TGTGCCATCAGTGAGTCCACAGGGGGATATGGCTACACCTTC. Protein sequence: CAISESTGGYGYTF.

In DNA form, the CDR3 reads TGTGCCATCAGTGAGAACAGGGGAAACACTGAAGCTTTCTTT. Translation gives CAISENRGNTEAFF. The V call is TRBV10-3, the J call TRBJ1-1; 7 bases fit TRBD1. Germline loops: CDR1 ENHRY, CDR2 SYGVKD. V shed 2 bases and J 2 bases; nucleotides not matched to a gene: 2. CDR3 length: 14 residues.

CDR3 protein: CASSRELAEQETQYF. In DNA, the CDR3 is TGTGCCAGCAGCCGAGAACTAGCGGAACAAGAGACCCAGTACTTC. This chain links TRBV5-4 with TRBJ2-5, with TRBD2 identical over 8 bases. In germline, CDR1 is SGHNT, CDR2 YYREEE (reference sequence). The CDR3 length is 15 residues. The V segment lost 4 bases and the J segment 2 bases; nucleotides outside the gene matches: 7. Filled out from reference TRBV5-4 and TRBJ2-5, the complete variable domain reads ETGVTQSPTHLIKTRGQQVTLRCSSQSGHNTVSWYQQALGQGPQFIFQYYREEENGRGNFPPRFSGLQFPNYSSELNVNALELDDSALYLCASSRELAEQETQYFGPGTRLLVL.

J is TRBJ2-5 and V is TRBV18; D is perhaps TRBD1 (6 bases). CDR1 and CDR2 from the germline V gene are KGHSH and LQKENI. The CDR3 has 15 amino acids. V lost 1 base, J lost 3 bases, and 12 bases lay in between. CDR3 coding DNA: TGTGCCAGCTCACCACACAACAGGGCTGAAGAGACCCAGTACTTC. Translating it yields CASSPHNRAEETQYF.

This clone has only a few counts. The CDR3 DNA reads TGTGCCAGCAGTTTACGACAGTACTACGAGCAGTACTTC. Translating gives CASSLRQYYEQYF. The genes are TRBV28 and TRBJ2-7; possibly TRBD1 for D (5 bases). V was shortened by 2 bases and J by 3 bases, with 8 bases between the two germline ends. Germline V gives CDR1 MDHEN, CDR2 SYDVKM. The CDR3 totals 13 residues.

V and J are TRBV28 and TRBJ2-5, with D possibly TRBD1 on 6 matching bases. The germline V and J ends were trimmed by 5 bases and 5 bases, with 21 bases remaining between them. The V gene's germline CDR1 is MDHEN and CDR2 SYDVKM. The CDR3 has 16 amino acids. CDR3 sequence (DNA): TGTGCCAGCAGTCAACCGACAGGACCGTTACGGGAGACCCAGTACTTC. This codes for CASSQPTGPLRETQYF.

The rearrangement links TRBV24-1 to TRBJ1-5; tentative D call: TRBD1 (6 bases). The germline V gene encodes CDR1 KGHDR and CDR2 SFDVKD. Between the trimmed V and J ends, which lost 5 bases and 5 bases, there was a span of 18 bases. This CDR3 spans 16 amino acids. CDR3 coding DNA: TGTGCCACCAGTGTGCTTAGGCAGGGGCTGGATCAGCCCCAGCATTTT. This gives the protein CATSVLRQGLDQPQHF.

The chain recombines TRBV3-1 (or the pseudogene TRBV3-2) with TRBJ2-3; maybe TRBD2 (6 bases). CDR1 is LGHDT and CDR2 is YNNKEL in the germline V gene (reference sequence). Trimming shortened V by 3 bases and J by 0 bases, and 16 bases separated the two germline ends. The CDR3 sequence is 17 residues long. The CDR3 protein is CASSQNLAESSTDTQYF. The CDR3 DNA reads TGTGCCAGCAGCCAGAACTTAGCGGAGTCTAGCACAGATACGCAGTATTTT.

The V gene is TRBV6-5, the J gene TRBJ2-7; D remains unclear. V lost 1 base to trimming and J lost 0 bases, with 7 bases between them. CDR1 and CDR2 from the germline V gene are MNHEY and SVGAGI. The length of the CDR3 is 14 residues. The CDR3 loop reads CASSYWPGSYEQYF. DNA of the CDR3: TGTGCCAGCAGTTACTGGCCGGGCTCCTACGAGCAGTACTTC.

This clone appeared a single time. The chain uses TRBV18 and TRBJ1-1, with TRBD1 as a possible D gene (5 bases). Between the trimmed V and J ends, which lost 3 bases and 4 bases, there was a span of 18 bases. The germline CDR1 and CDR2 sequences are KGHSH and LQKENI. This CDR3 contains 16 residues. CDR3: CASSPVEIGAGTEAFF. CDR3 coding DNA: TGTGCCAGCTCACCGGTTGAAATAGGGGCTGGCACTGAAGCTTTCTTT.

The chain joins TRBV6-5 to TRBJ2-1; D is perhaps TRBD1 (6 bases). This CDR3 region has 15 residues. Trimming shortened V by 7 bases and J by 7 bases, and 20 bases separated the two germline ends. The germline CDR1 and CDR2 sequences are MNHEY and SVGAGI. For the CDR3, the DNA is TGTGCCAGCACCTCGCGCGAGGGGGTTGTGAATGAGCAGTTCTTC. It is translated as CASTSREGVVNEQFF.

CDR3 in amino acids: CASSLRGTYEQYF. CDR3 nucleotides: TGTGCCAGCAGTTTACGGGGGACCTACGAGCAGTACTTC. The chain combines TRBV27 with TRBJ2-7; the D gene is possibly TRBD2 (6 bases). CDR1 and CDR2 from the germline V gene are MNHEY and SMNVEV (reference sequence). The CDR3 length is 13 residues. With 2 bases removed from V and 2 bases from J, the gap between germline ends came to 7 bases.